Detailed here is one T cell receptor (beta chain). Patients in Seattle were enrolled during active infection, then followed longitudinally. TCRdb keeps only in-frame clones here, not all; method: immunoSEQ multiplex PCR. The sample yields approximately 500,000 clones, nearly 90% seen once. This sample is part of a study of blood T cell repertoires in COVID-19. On the study more broadly: PBMCs, B-cell-depleted T cells, or T cells were the source of the cDNA or gDNA that made up the material.

The CDR3 length is 17 residues. Germline CDR1 LGHDT, CDR2 YNNKEL (reference sequence). Unmatched junction bases numbered 15, after V lost 5 bases and J lost 4 bases. This receptor was identified in a man in his late teens or twenties with COVID-19, enrolled during active disease. V and J are TRBV3-1 (or the pseudogene TRBV3-2) and TRBJ1-2; 8 nucleotides align to TRBD1. The sample consisted of peripheral blood. The CDR3 here is CASSVDRVLGASYGYTF. DNA for the CDR3: TGTGCCAGCAGCGTGGACAGGGTTTTGGGGGCCTCCTATGGCTACACCTTC.